Below, 9 T cell receptor beta chains from the same sample are listed, as sequenced in a study of T cell clonotyping in hematopoietic cell transplantation. Described time point: recipient sample about 28 days before transplant, after cytoreduction. Sequencing used immunoSEQ multiplex PCR; TCRdb keeps in-frame clones, though not all of them. The table shows about 69,000 clones, with 90% to 96% occurring only once. The material sequenced was peripheral blood mononuclear cells, taken before stem cell transplant. The receptors here all came from a woman aged 45-59 years with acute myeloid leukemia. Some clones in this sample may be carry-over from other donors' samples.

The V call is TRBV2, the J call TRBJ1-5; 7 bases agree with TRBD1. The CDR3 totals 15 residues. Germline V CDR1 and CDR2: SNHLY, FYNNEI. V was clipped by 6 bases and J by 11 bases; unmatched bases: 16. CDR3 region: CASSQQDRVLGSQHF. The DNA of the CDR3 is TGTGCCAGCAGCCAACAAGACAGGGTGCTGGGGTCCCAGCATTTT. Looking up the rest from reference TRBV2 and TRBJ1-5 gives the full variable domain: EPEVTQTPSHQVTQMGQEVILRCVPISNHLYFYWYRQILGQKVEFLVSFYNNEISEKSEIFDDQFSVERPDGSNFTLKIRSTKLEDSAMYFCASSQQDRVLGSQHFGDGTRLSIL.

The rearrangement links TRBV7-9 to TRBJ2-7; 8 positions agree with TRBD2. The V segment lost 10 bases and the J segment 5 bases; nucleotides outside the gene matches: 10. CDR1 and CDR2 from the germline V gene are SEHNR and FQNEAQ (reference sequence). The CDR3 is 13 residues long. For the CDR3, the DNA is TGTGCCAATGGCGGGGGGCCTTCCGACGAGCAGTACTTC. Translation: CANGGGPSDEQYF.

The rearrangement links TRBV15 to TRBJ2-7; no clear D gene. Trimming cost V 0 bases and J 3 bases, with 9 bases left between them. The CDR3 is made up of 14 amino acids. Germline CDR1 is LNHNV and CDR2 is YYDKDF (reference sequence). The CDR3 DNA reads as TGTGCCACCAGCAGAGATCTCCAGATCTACGAGCAGTACTTC. Its protein product is CATSRDLQIYEQYF.

The rearrangement links TRBV30 to TRBJ1-1; a possible D gene is TRBD1 (5 bases). The germline CDR1 and CDR2 sequences are GTSNPN and SVGIG (reference sequence). Trimming took 1 base from V and 11 from J, leaving 17 bases between them. The CDR3 is 13 residues long. The CDR3 DNA reads as TGTGCCTGGAGTGCAACCTCCCCGGGGCTGGCTTTCTTT. Amino acid sequence: CAWSATSPGLAFF.

V gene TRBV19 combines with J gene TRBJ2-6; 7 positions match TRBD1. Germline V lookup: CDR1 LNHDA, CDR2 SQIVND (reference sequence). After removal of 8 bases from V and 0 bases from J, the junction contained 7 bases not matched to a gene. This CDR3 spans 16 amino acids. The CDR3 DNA reads as TGTGCCAGTTGGACAGGAATGAGCTCTGGGGCCAACGTCCTGACTTTC. This codes for CASWTGMSSGANVLTF.

The chain combines TRBV29-1 with TRBJ2-5; 7 bases map to TRBD2. Per the germline V gene, CDR1 is SQVTM and CDR2 is ANQGSEA. V shed 7 bases and J 4 bases; nucleotides not matched to a gene: 6. This CDR3 has 12 residues. The chain's CDR3 is CSALTSRETQYF. In DNA form, the CDR3 reads TGCAGCGCCCTGACTAGCAGAGAGACCCAGTACTTC.

This clone occurred once. The genes are TRBV7-2 and TRBJ2-4; D may be TRBD1 or TRBD2 (6 bases each). The CDR3 extends over 15 amino acids. The V end was cut by 4 bases, the J end by 5 bases, with 15 bases between. Germline lookup yields CDR1 SGHTA and CDR2 FQGNSA. The CDR3 coding sequence is TGTGCCAGCAGCTCAGGCTGGGGGGCCCAAAACATTCAGTACTTC. Its protein is CASSSGWGAQNIQYF.

The chain links TRBV27 to TRBJ1-4; no definite D call. Germline CDR1 and CDR2: MNHEY and SMNVEV (reference sequence). The CDR3 runs 14 residues. V shed 3 bases and J shed 4 bases, with 9 bases lying between them. CDR3 sequence reads: CASSLRENNEKLFF. The CDR3 DNA follows: TGTGCCAGCAGTTTGCGGGAGAATAATGAAAAACTGTTTTTT.

This clone was observed a single time. The chain uses TRBV25-1 and TRBJ2-3, with D perhaps matching TRBD2 (6 bases). The ends were cut back, 0 bases at V and 1 base at J, with 11 bases in the middle. The CDR3 has 16 amino acids. CDR1 MGHDK and CDR2 SYGVNS come from the germline V gene. Written as DNA, the CDR3 is TGTGCCAGCAGTGAATATATGGGCGGGGGCACAGATACGCAGTATTTT. Residues: CASSEYMGGGTDTQYF.